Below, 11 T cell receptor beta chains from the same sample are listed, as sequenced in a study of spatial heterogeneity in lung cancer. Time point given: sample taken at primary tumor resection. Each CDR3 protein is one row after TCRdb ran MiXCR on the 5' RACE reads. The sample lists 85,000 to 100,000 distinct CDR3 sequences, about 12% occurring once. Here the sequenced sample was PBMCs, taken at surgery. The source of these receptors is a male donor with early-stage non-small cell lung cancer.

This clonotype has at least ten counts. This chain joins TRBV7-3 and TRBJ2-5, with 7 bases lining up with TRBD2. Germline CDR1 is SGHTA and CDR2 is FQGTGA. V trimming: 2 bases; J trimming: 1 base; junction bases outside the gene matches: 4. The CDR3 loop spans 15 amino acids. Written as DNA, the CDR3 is TGTGCCAGCAGCTTAGGCGGGGGACTCCAAGAGACCCAGTACTTC. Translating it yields CASSLGGGLQETQYF.

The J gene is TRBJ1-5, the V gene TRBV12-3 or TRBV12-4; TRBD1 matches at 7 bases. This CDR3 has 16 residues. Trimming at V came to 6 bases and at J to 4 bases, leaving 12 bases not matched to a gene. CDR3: CASRSRRQGLNQPQHF. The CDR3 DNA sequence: TGTGCCAGCAGGTCTAGGAGACAGGGATTGAATCAGCCCCAGCATTTT.

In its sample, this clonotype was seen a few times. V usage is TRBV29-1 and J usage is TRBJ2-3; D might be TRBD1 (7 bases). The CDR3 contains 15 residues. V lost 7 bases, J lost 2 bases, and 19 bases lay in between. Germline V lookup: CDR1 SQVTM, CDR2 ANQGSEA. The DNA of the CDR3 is TGCAGCGCAAGACAGGGCAGGGACTCCACAGATACGCAGTATTTT. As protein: CSARQGRDSTDTQYF.

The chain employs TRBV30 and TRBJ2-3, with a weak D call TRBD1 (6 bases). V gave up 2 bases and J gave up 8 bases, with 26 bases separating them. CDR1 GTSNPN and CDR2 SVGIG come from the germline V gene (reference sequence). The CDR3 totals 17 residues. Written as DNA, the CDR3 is TGTGCCTGGAGTAGGGCACTGGACAGTTCCAGATACGCTACGCAGTATTTT. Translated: CAWSRALDSSRYATQYF.

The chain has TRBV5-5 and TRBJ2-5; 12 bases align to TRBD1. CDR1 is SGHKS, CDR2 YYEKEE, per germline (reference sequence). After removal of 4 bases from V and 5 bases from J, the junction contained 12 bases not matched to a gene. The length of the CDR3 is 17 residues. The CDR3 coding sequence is TGTGCCAGCAGCACCCAACCGGGGACAGGGGGCGGCGAGACCCAGTACTTC. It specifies CASSTQPGTGGGETQYF.

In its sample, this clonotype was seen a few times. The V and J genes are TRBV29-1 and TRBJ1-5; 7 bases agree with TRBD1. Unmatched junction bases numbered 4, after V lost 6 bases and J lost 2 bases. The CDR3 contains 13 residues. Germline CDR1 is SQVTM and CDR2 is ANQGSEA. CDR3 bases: TGCAGCGTACGACAGGGTGGCAATCAGCCCCAGCATTTT. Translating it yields CSVRQGGNQPQHF.

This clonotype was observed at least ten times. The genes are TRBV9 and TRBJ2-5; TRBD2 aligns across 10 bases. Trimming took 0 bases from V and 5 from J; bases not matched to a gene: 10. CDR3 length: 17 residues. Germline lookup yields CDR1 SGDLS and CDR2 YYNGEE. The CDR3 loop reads CASSVGSSGGASETQYF. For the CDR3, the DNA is TGTGCCAGCAGCGTAGGGTCGAGCGGGGGGGCCTCGGAGACCCAGTACTTC.

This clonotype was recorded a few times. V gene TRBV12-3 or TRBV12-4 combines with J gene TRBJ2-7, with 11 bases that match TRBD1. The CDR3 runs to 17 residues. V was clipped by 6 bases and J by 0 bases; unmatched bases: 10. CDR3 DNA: TGTGCCAGCAGGCGGACAGGGGGCTTACCCCTCTCCTACGAGCAGTACTTC. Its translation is CASRRTGGLPLSYEQYF.

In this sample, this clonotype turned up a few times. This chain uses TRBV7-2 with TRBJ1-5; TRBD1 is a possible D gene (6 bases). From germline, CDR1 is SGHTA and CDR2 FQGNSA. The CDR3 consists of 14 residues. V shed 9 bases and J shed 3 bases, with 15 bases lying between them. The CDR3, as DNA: TGTGCCAGTACCGGGGACACGCTCAATCAGCCCCAGCATTTT. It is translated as CASTGDTLNQPQHF.

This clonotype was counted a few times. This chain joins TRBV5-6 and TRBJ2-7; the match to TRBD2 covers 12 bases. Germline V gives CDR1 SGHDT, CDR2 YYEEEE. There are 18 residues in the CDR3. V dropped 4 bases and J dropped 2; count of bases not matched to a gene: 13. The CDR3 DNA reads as TGTGCCAGCAGCACCCCGTTAACTAGCGGGAGGAGGACCTACGAGCAGTACTTC. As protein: CASSTPLTSGRRTYEQYF.

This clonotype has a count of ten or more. CDR3 nucleotides: TGCAGCGCCCGACAGGGGGCCGGGGAGCTGTTTTTT. As protein: CSARQGAGELFF. The chain uses TRBV29-1 and TRBJ2-2, with 9 bases that match TRBD1. The junction had 3 bases not matched to a gene; V was cut back by 7 bases and J by 6 bases. CDR3 length equals 12 residues. CDR1 and CDR2 from the germline V gene are SQVTM and ANQGSEA.